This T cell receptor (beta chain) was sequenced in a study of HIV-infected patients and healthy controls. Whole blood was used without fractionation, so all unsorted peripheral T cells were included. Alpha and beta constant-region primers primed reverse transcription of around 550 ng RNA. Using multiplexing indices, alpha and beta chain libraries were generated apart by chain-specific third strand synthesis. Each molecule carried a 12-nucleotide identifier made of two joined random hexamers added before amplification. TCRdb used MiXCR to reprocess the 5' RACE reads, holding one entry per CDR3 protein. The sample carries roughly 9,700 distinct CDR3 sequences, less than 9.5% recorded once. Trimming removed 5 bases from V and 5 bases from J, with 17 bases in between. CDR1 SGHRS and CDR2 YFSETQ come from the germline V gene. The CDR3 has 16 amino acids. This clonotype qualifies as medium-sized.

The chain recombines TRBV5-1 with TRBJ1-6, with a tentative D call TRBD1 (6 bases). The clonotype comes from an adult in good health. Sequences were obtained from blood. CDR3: CASSSRGTFDNSPLHF. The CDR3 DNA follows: TGCGCCAGCAGTTCGAGGGGGACATTCGATAATTCACCCCTCCACTTT.